This T cell receptor beta chain was observed in a study of blood T cell repertoires in COVID-19. Turning to the study itself: T cells, B-cell-depleted T cells, or PBMCs provided the cDNA or gDNA that served as material.

Looked up from germline, CDR1 is SGDLS and CDR2 is YYNGEE. This CDR3 is 18 amino acids long. Trimming cost V 0 bases and J 5 bases; bases outside gene matches: 8. Some clones are missing from TCRdb's copy, which holds only in-frame ones; the method was immunoSEQ multiplex PCR. The repertoire holds about 210,000 clones, with roughly 84% as singletons. Sequencing was carried out using PBMCs or T cells enriched from blood (not recorded which). This receptor was obtained from a man aged 30-40 years in a cohort exposed to, infected with or recovered from COVID-19 (not recorded which). V and J are TRBV9 and TRBJ2-3; 14 bases align to TRBD2. The CDR3 nucleotides read TGTGCCAGCAGCGTAGATATCGGGACTAGCGGGAGCGAAGATACGCAGTATTTT. Its protein product is CASSVDIGTSGSEDTQYF.